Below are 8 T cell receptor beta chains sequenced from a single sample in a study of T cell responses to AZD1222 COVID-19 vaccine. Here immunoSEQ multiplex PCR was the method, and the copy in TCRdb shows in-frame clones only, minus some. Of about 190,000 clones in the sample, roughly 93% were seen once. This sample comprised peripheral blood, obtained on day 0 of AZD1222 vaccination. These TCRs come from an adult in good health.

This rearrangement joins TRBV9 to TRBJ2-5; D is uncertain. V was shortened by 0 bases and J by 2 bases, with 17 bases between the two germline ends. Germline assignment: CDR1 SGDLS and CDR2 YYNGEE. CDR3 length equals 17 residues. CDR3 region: CASSVEIGLGSQETQYF. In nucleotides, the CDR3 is TGTGCCAGCAGCGTAGAGATTGGATTAGGGTCGCAAGAGACCCAGTACTTC.

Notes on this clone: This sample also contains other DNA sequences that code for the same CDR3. The CDR3 sequence is CASSLGGEKLFF. CDR3 in DNA: TGTGCCAGCAGTTTAGGAGGGGAAAAACTGTTTTTT. The V and J genes are TRBV12-3 or TRBV12-4 and TRBJ1-4; D gene ambiguous. This CDR3 region has 12 residues. Trimming shortened V by 1 base and J by 8 bases, and 5 bases separated the two germline ends.

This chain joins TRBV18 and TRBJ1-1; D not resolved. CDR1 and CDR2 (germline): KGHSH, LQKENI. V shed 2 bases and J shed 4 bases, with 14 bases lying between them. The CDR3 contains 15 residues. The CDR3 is CASSPSTSGGTEAFF. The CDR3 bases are TGTGCCAGCTCACCAAGCACGAGCGGTGGCACTGAAGCTTTCTTT. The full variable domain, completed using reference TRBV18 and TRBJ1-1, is NAGVMQNPRHLVRRRGQEARLRCSPMKGHSHVYWYRQLPEEGLKFMVYLQKENIIDESGMPKERFSAEFPKEGPSILRIQQVVRGDSAAYFCASSPSTSGGTEAFFGQGTRLTVV.

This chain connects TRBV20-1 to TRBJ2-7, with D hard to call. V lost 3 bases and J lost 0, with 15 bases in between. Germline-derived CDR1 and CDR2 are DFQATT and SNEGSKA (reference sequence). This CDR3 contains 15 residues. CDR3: CSASGARATSYEQYF. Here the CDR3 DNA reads TGCAGTGCTAGTGGTGCCAGAGCGACCTCCTACGAGCAGTACTTC.

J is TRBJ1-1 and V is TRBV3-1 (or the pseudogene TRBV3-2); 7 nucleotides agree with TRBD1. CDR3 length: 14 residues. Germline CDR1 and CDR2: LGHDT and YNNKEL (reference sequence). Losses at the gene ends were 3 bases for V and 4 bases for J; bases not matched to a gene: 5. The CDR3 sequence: CASSHTGVGTEAFF. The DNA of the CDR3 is TGTGCCAGCAGCCACACAGGGGTGGGCACTGAAGCTTTCTTT.

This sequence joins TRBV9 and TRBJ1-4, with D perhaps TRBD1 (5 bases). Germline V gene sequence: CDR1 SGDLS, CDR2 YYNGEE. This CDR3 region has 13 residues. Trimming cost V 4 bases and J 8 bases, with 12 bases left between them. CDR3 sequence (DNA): TGTGCCAGCAGCAGGGACCGGGGGGAAAAACTGTTTTTT. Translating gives CASSRDRGEKLFF.

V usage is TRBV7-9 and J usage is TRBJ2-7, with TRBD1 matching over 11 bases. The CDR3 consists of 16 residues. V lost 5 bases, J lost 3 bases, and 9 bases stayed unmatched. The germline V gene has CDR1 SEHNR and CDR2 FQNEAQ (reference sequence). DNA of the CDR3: TGTGCCAGCAGCGACACCGGGACAGGGGGATACTACGAGCAGTACTTC. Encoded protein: CASSDTGTGGYYEQYF.

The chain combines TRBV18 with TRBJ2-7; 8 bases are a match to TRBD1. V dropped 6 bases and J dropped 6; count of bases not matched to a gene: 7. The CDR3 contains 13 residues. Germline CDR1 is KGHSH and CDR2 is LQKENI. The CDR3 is CASSSQGVSEQYF. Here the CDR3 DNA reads TGTGCCAGCTCGTCACAGGGGGTGAGCGAGCAGTACTTC.